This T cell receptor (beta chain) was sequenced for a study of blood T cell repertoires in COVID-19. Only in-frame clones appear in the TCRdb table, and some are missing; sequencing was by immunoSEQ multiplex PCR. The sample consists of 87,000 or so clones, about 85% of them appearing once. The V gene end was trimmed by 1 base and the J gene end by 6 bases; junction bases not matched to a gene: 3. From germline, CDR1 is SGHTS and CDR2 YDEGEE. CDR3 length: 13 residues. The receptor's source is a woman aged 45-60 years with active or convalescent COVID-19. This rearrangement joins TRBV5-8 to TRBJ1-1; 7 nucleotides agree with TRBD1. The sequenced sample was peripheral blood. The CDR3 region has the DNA TGTGCCAGCAGCTTGTCTCAGGGGGCTGAAGCTTTCTTT. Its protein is CASSLSQGAEAFF. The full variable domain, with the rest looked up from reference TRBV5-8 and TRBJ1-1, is EAGVTQSPTHLIKTRGQQATLRCSPISGHTSVYWYQQALGLGLQFLLWYDEGEERNRGNFPPRFSGRQFPNYSSELNVNALELEDSALYLCASSLSQGAEAFFGQGTRLTVV.